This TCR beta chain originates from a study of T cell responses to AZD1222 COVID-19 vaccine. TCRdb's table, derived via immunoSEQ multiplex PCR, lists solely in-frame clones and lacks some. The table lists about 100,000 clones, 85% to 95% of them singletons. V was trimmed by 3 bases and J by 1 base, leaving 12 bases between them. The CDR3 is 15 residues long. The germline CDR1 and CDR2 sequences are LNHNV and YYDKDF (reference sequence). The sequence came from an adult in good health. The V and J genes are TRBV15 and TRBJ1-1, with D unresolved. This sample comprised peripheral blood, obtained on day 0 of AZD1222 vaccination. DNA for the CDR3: TGTGCCACCAGCAGGTTCGGGCTGGGGAACACTGAAGCTTTCTTT. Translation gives CATSRFGLGNTEAFF.